This T cell receptor (beta chain) was sequenced during a study of control samples from healthy donors and cancer patients. This CDR3 contains 14 residues. CDR1 is MNHNS, CDR2 SASEGT, per germline. Between the trimmed V and J ends, which lost 0 bases and 3 bases, there was a span of 9 bases. Measured with immunoSEQ multiplex PCR; TCRdb has only the in-frame clones, and not every one. The sample lists 70,000 to 90,000 clones, approximately 94% occurring once. The rearrangement uses TRBV6-1 and TRBJ2-7, with D possibly called TRBD1 or TRBD2 (5 bases each). Material: blood. The clonotype originates from a woman aged 18-35 years in good health. The CDR3 bases are TGTGCCAGCAGTGAAGCGGCTGGGGGCTACGAGCAGTACTTC. It yields the protein CASSEAAGGYEQYF.